This entry features one T cell receptor (beta chain) sequence. Its antigen specificity is not known. No base quality information exists; no much larger clone differs at one position. The cohort comprised some 730 healthy bone marrow donors. All cohort members were sampled while nominally healthy, although unrecorded immune exposures were likely present. The donor was CMV seropositive and belonged to the group of 250 to 300 seropositive cohort members. A peripheral blood sample was collected from each donor, and TCR beta sequencing was performed on peripheral blood mononuclear cells. The Qiagen DNeasy Blood Extraction Kit was used to extract genomic DNA from the blood cell samples. Library method: the immunoSEQ multiplex PCR assay. For the multiplex PCR, a mixture combining 60 forward primers for TCR Vbeta segments and 13 reverse primers for TCR Jbeta segments was used. Amplification of the CDR3 region of rearranged TCR beta genes was performed with a multiplex PCR assay on genomic DNA. On the Illumina HiSeq System, the amplified TCR beta libraries were sequenced as 87-base-pair reads. The source study handled its data this way. Across the 600 to 700 repertoires, a later analysis counted around 80 million unique TCR beta chains, around 10 million of which were shared by at least two donors. Raw reads were error-corrected and collapsed into unique sequences with a nearest-neighbor algorithm that merged closely related sequences to remove PCR and sequencing errors. Alignment of CDR3 sequences to IMGT reference sequences was used to assign V, D and J gene segments. Each retained sequence needed at least a six-nucleotide match to both a V gene segment and a J gene segment. A rearrangement was called productive if the CDR3 had no stop codons and remained in frame with V and J, and every other rearrangement was called non-productive. CDR3 was defined by IMGT convention, running from the second conserved V-encoded cysteine to the conserved J-encoded phenylalanine. The earlier analysis of 450 to 750 of the donors excluded any sequence lacking an unambiguous match to a single V gene segment. An earlier analysis of 500 to 700 of the donors classified V segments as functional when productive rearrangements were above 56.7% and as segregating when the standard deviation between donors was above 5%. To diagnose cytomegalovirus status from the catalog of TCR beta chain sequences, a statistical classification framework was built. In a later analysis, TCR nucleotide sequences were compared against IMGT/GENE-DB human TR gene sequences so that V and J genes could be assigned. The TCRdist pipeline was used in a later analysis to assign CDR3 sequences and most-parsimonious VDJ recombination scenarios. In a later analysis, each TCR beta chain was defined by its CDR3 amino acid sequence together with its V-gene family, and reads without a unique V-gene family were excluded. A later analysis removed 500 to 650 highly shared, low-generation-probability nucleotide sequences to deal with suspected cross-contamination and a sequencing artifact. For each public chain, a later analysis derived a clonal expansion index from normalized ranks of inferred template counts within each repertoire. Generation probabilities in a later analysis came from a VDJ recombination model fitted to out-of-frame rearrangements, and those results were checked against IGoR. In a later analysis, TCR-TCR, TCR-HLA and TCR-CMV co-occurrence was scored with hypergeometric tests, and a repertoire-size bias correction was applied to TCR pairs. To estimate false discovery rates, a later analysis permuted the HLA or CMV assignments 20 times. In a later analysis, co-occurring TCRs were grouped using DBSCAN, and TCRdist sequence similarity was added for clustering within HLA-allele-positive subsets. Repertoires with fewer than 30,000 or more than 120,000 public chains were left out of co-occurrence clustering, as were four to six repertoires with anomalous nucleotide sharing. Here the immuneACCESS table is served through TCRdb, limited to in-frame sequences with V and J called. Missing clones are a known gap in these copies; in checked studies unresolved V genes cover under half, and the rest lacks a known reason. That table gives V, J and clone size, and the DNA gave D and trimming. The sample table holds roughly 160,000 clones, of which roughly 81% were seen once. 2.5% of the sample is taken by the ten largest.

The record originates from a study of cytomegalovirus exposure and HLA in healthy donors (dated by TCRdb to about 2017). Regarding the complete study: An earlier analysis of under 600 of the donors reported roughly 300 Gb of sequence data and some 120 million unique TCR beta sequences from 150 million to 200 million T cells. Alongside the repertoire data, information on donor age, sex, ethnicity and CMV serostatus was compiled. Of the roughly 420 genotyped donors, 65% to 90% were placed in the genetic ancestry cluster associated with self-reported Caucasian donors. Across about 370 genotyped donors of the cohort, an average of approximately 220,000 unique TCR beta nucleotide sequences per donor were sequenced, and around 20% of those sequences were non-productive. Both class I and class II loci were covered by HLA typing, at four-digit resolution. Along with the approximately 650-subject first cohort, a separate validation cohort of roughly 110 different subjects was used. Rather than using new phenotypic data, the later analysis identified candidate immune exposures from TCR beta sequences and from how often those sequences occurred across donors. A later genetic analysis used genome-wide SNP genotypes for 398 of the 666 donors, treating that subset as a discovery cohort. Approximately 300 gigabases of sequencing data and 75 million to 85 million unique TCR sequences made up an early release that covered roughly 670 HLA-typed donors. The study used immunosequencing to profile the T cell repertoires of approximately 640 subjects and linked those repertoires to cytomegalovirus serostatus. The study aimed to test whether cataloging public T cell receptors could reveal signatures of past pathogen exposure. Several DR-DQ haplotypes were treated as single units for association and clustering because of strong linkage in the cohort. Every discovery cohort repertoire had been produced on one sequencing platform. An earlier analysis of some 600 of the donors applied high-throughput TCR beta sequencing to assess whether each TCR beta V gene segment acted as functional or pseudogenic. To study patterns of TCR occurrence, a later analysis re-analyzed previously published TCR beta repertoires from just over 650 donors and added high-resolution HLA genotyping. The number of donors typed differed by locus, with about 629-640 for A, B, C, DRB1 and DQB1, approximately 500 for DQA1, 600 to 610 for DPA1, and some 470 for DPB1. High-throughput TCR immunosequencing, statistical association of individual TCRs with disease status, and machine learning were combined to predict cytomegalovirus infection status. Study-wide conclusions, independent of this receptor: A further reported finding was that TCR beta sequences accurately predicted the HLA-A and HLA-B alleles for most subjects in the first cohort. Because some donors lacked HLA typing at each locus, the association tests relied only on the typed subset. A later analysis reported that several top co-occurrence clusters appeared linked to parvovirus B19, influenza, CMV and Epstein-Barr virus. For the cohort, immune exposure information was limited to CMV serostatus. In a later genetic analysis, fewer N-insertions in productive TCRs were reported among donors in an Asian-associated ancestry cluster than the roughly 710-donor mean. Correlated functional status among segregating V segments might reflect linkage disequilibrium, but an unknown experimental factor could not be ruled out. In a later analysis, TCR association rates were found to vary across HLA loci, with the most associated TCRs seen for DRB1 alleles and the fewest for HLA-C alleles. At a false discovery rate of 0.05, a later analysis linked around 17,000 TCR beta sequences to specific HLA alleles. A later genetic analysis associated a missense DCLRE1C variant with V-gene and J-gene trimming of TCR beta chains, and an independent cohort replicated the association. While some public TCRs were present in many individuals, most TCR sequences turned up only very rarely across donors. In this cohort, only TCR beta chains were sequenced, and detectable features were limited by the absence of alpha or paired-chain data. Compared with equally common non-associated chains, HLA-associated TCR beta chains in a later analysis were more clonally expanded and had lower generation probabilities. Some IMGT-functional V segments, including TRBV6-2 and TRBV6-3, could not be distinguished by the 87-base-pair reads and were therefore excluded. A total of about 150 TCR beta chains were listed by the study as associated with cytomegalovirus. The earlier analysis of 587 of the donors excluded 15 to 20 rarely observed V segments, including chromosome 9 orphons, because counts were too low. The authors suggested that the approach could potentially be generalized to other disease states and immunological phenotypes. In vitro tests confirmed that three of the cytomegalovirus-associated TCR beta chains recognize cytomegalovirus antigens. When HLA alleles, especially DR and DQ, strongly co-occurred, TCR associations were difficult to assign to individual alleles. The classifier was reported to diagnose cytomegalovirus status with high specificity and sensitivity in both the original cohort and the validation cohort. Presence/absence analyses assumed roughly uniform sequencing depth across donors, an assumption that may not hold. An earlier analysis of around 600 of the donors showed that most TCR beta V segments appeared in productive rearrangements either about 90% or about 30% of the time, which broadly matched IMGT annotations. A group of highly shared sequence variants was considered likely to be a technical artifact of the sequencing pipeline. A later analysis found that most CMV-associated TCR beta chains appeared HLA-restricted, with HLA associations seemingly driven largely by CMV exposure.

The germline V gene encodes CDR1 LNHDA and CDR2 SQIVND (reference sequence). V is cut by 8 bases and J by 5 bases, and the space between the germline ends is 21 bases. The CDR3 measures 16 amino acids from cysteine to phenylalanine. Solely the CDR3 DNA is kept, with 48 bases framed from the first base. This sequence originates from a man younger than 45 in good health and CMV-seropositive. The specimen sequenced was PBMCs. Here the chain combines TRBV19 and TRBJ1-4; the D gene lacks a confident call. CDR3 reads: CASGDWTAGSNEKLFF. The bases are TGTGCCAGTGGGGATTGGACTGCAGGTTCAAATGAAAAACTGTTTTTT.